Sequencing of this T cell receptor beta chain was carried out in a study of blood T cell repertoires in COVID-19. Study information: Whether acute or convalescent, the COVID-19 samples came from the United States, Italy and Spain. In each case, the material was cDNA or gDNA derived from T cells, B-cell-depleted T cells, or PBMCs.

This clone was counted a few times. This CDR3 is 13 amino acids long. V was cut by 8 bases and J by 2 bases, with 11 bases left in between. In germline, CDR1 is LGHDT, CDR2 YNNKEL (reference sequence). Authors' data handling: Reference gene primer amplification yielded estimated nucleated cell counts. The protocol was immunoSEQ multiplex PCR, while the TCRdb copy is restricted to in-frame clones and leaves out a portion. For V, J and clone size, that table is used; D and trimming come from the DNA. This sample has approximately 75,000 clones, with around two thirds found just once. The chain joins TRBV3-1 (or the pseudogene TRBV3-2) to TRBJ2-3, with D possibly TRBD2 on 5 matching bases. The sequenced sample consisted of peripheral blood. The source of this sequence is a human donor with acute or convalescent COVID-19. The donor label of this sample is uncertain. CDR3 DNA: TGTGCCAGCCGCGGACTTTCCACAGATACGCAGTATTTT. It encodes CASRGLSTDTQYF.